The 5 T cell receptor beta chains below come from one sample, sequenced in a study of PD-L1 blockade in urothelial cancer. Time point in this sample: peripheral blood 6 weeks after treatment start. Sequenced by immunoSEQ multiplex PCR; TCRdb stores in-frame clones only, minus some. Found here are around 21,000 clones, about 80% of them singletons; the top ten hold about 1.7%. Specimen: PBMCs, collected around atezolizumab (anti-PD-L1) treatment. Receptors were obtained from a man in his fifties with urothelial cancer.

CDR3 coding DNA: TGTGCCAGCAGCCGCCGGTGGGAGACCCAGTACTTC. Translation: CASSRRWETQYF. This chain connects TRBV6-5 to TRBJ2-5; no clear D. CDR1 MNHEY and CDR2 SVGAGI come from the germline V gene. The CDR3 is made up of 12 amino acids. V dropped 6 bases and J dropped 5 bases, with 10 bases sitting between them.

This clone was seen once. The rearrangement links TRBV30 to TRBJ1-5, with 8 positions matching TRBD1. V shed 4 bases, J shed 6 bases, and the junction held 5 bases outside the gene matches. Germline-derived CDR1 and CDR2 are GTSNPN and SVGIG (reference sequence). The CDR3 is made up of 13 amino acids. The CDR3 coding sequence is TGTGCCTGGACCACAGGGGGAAGTCAGCCCCAGCATTTT. This sequence encodes CAWTTGGSQPQHF.

V and J are TRBV12-2 and TRBJ2-2; the table assigns TRBD2, which was not confirmed against the DNA. TRBV12-2 is designated a pseudogene. The CDR3 extends over 13 amino acids. CDR3 nucleotide sequence: TGTGCAAGTCGCCCCACGGGGGCCGGGGAGCTGTTTTTT. It specifies CASRPTGAGELFF.

This sequence joins TRBV6-1 and TRBJ2-7; tentative D call: TRBD1 (6 bases). The V end lost 1 base, the J end lost 0 bases, and 10 bases lay between the germline ends. CDR3 length: 15 residues. Germline values: CDR1 MNHNS, CDR2 SASEGT. CDR3 DNA sequence: TGTGCCAGCAGTGAAGAGACAGGAGGCTCCTACGAGCAGTACGTC. It encodes CASSEETGGSYEQYV.

This rearrangement joins TRBV6-5 to TRBJ2-1; TRBD2 matches 7 bases. CDR3 size: 15 residues. Germline values: CDR1 MNHEY, CDR2 SVGAGI. Trimming at V came to 5 bases and at J to 5 bases, leaving 9 bases not matched to a gene. CDR3 sequence (DNA): TGTGCCAGCAGTCCAGAAAGCGGGATAAACAATGAGCAGTTCTTC. This encodes CASSPESGINNEQFF.